Listed below are T cell receptor beta chains from one sample, sequenced in a study of beta chain features in type 1 diabetes. Sequencing was performed with immunoSEQ multiplex PCR; in TCRdb, only in-frame clones are kept and a portion is missing. The sample has 500,000 to 650,000 clones; approximately 13% are singletons. Sequenced input: naive CD4+ T cells from blood. All receptors come from a man aged 30 to 39 with type 1 diabetes. CDR3s include the opening cysteine and the closing phenylalanine or tryptophan. Each record gives: clone size, D gene, CDR3 length, V gene, J gene, CDR3 DNA, CDR3 protein. D genes are given only for firm matches. Not every row has a clone size; where given, it reads once, few, many or a size class.

abundance: few; d_gene: .; len: 15; v_gene: TRBV18; j_gene: TRBJ1-6; CDR3nt: TGTGCCAGCTCACCCGTGCAGGGCGATAATTCACCCCTCCACTTT; CDR3aa: CASSPVQGDNSPLHF
abundance: .; d_gene: .; len: 14; v_gene: TRBV2; j_gene: TRBJ2-3; CDR3nt: TGTGCCAGCAGGGGGACGGAAGGCACAGATACGCAGTATTTT; CDR3aa: CASRGTEGTDTQYF
abundance: .; d_gene: TRBD1; len: 17; v_gene: TRBV30; j_gene: TRBJ1-6; CDR3nt: TGTGCCTGGAGACTTGAGTCGACAGGGCCGGGGAATTCACCCCTCCACTTT; CDR3aa: CAWRLESTGPGNSPLHF
abundance: few; d_gene: .; len: 13; v_gene: TRBV2; j_gene: TRBJ1-2; CDR3nt: TGTGCCAGCACCGACGGCGAACATGTGGGCTACACCTTC; CDR3aa: CASTDGEHVGYTF
abundance: .; d_gene: .; len: 15; v_gene: TRBV4-2; j_gene: TRBJ1-3; CDR3nt: TGTGCCAGCAGCTCAGGCGAGGCCTCTGGAAACACCATATATTTT; CDR3aa: CASSSGEASGNTIYF
abundance: few; d_gene: .; len: 16; v_gene: TRBV19; j_gene: TRBJ1-3; CDR3nt: TGTGCCAGTAAAACGGGGGACTTCGGCTCTGGAAACACCATATATTTT; CDR3aa: CASKTGDFGSGNTIYF
abundance: few; d_gene: .; len: 17; v_gene: TRBV28; j_gene: TRBJ1-4; CDR3nt: TGTGCCAGCACCTCCTCCCCCGGGGATGCAACTAATGAAAAACTGTTTTTT; CDR3aa: CASTSSPGDATNEKLFF
abundance: .; d_gene: TRBD1; len: 13; v_gene: TRBV10-2; j_gene: TRBJ2-1; CDR3nt: TGCGCCAGCCGGACAGGAGAAAACAATGAGCAGTTCTTC; CDR3aa: CASRTGENNEQFF
abundance: .; d_gene: .; len: 14; v_gene: TRBV11-2; j_gene: TRBJ2-2; CDR3nt: TGTGCCAGCACCCTAATGGAAGGACTCGGGGAGCTGTTTTTT; CDR3aa: CASTLMEGLGELFF
abundance: .; d_gene: TRBD1; len: 18; v_gene: TRBV5-1; j_gene: TRBJ2-5; CDR3nt: TGCGCCAGCAGCTTGGCCAAGAGCAGGGGGATCACAAGGGAGACCCAGTACTTC; CDR3aa: CASSLAKSRGITRETQYF
abundance: .; d_gene: TRBD2; len: 14; v_gene: TRBV14; j_gene: TRBJ2-7; CDR3nt: TGTGCCAGCAGCCCCCTGGGGGGGATTTACGAGCAGTACTTC; CDR3aa: CASSPLGGIYEQYF